The rows below give T cell receptor beta chains drawn from one sample of a study of cytomegalovirus exposure and HLA in healthy donors. Sequencing used immunoSEQ multiplex PCR; TCRdb keeps in-frame clones, though not all of them. The sample shows under 85,000 clones, 70% to 80% of them seen only once. The source material was PBMCs. The receptors shown here come from a young man in good health and CMV-seronegative. Each CDR3 is given with its conserved first and last residue. D genes are given only for firm matches. Size is stated for part of the rows, as once, few or many counts, or as a class when the clone is expanded.

V gene	clone size	J gene	CDR3 length	D gene	CDR3 protein	CDR3 DNA
TRBV6-6	once	TRBJ2-3	15	TRBD1	CASSQGQVSTDTQYF	TGTGCCAGCAGTCAGGGACAGGTTAGCACAGATACGCAGTATTTT
TRBV6-4	NA	TRBJ2-1	15	NA	CASRRDSSSYNEQFF	TGTGCCAGCAGGCGGGACTCTAGCTCCTACAATGAGCAGTTCTTC
TRBV10-2	NA	TRBJ2-7	14	TRBD1	CASTPGQGTSEQYF	TGCGCCAGCACCCCGGGACAGGGGACATCCGAGCAGTACTTC
TRBV2	NA	TRBJ2-7	15	TRBD2	CASSLRAGTDGEQYF	TGTGCCAGCAGCCTCCGAGCGGGGACCGATGGCGAGCAGTACTTC
TRBV7-2	NA	TRBJ2-3	17	TRBD2	CASSPPGGISVADTQYF	TGTGCCAGCAGCCCCCCGGGGGGTATAAGTGTTGCAGATACGCAGTATTTT
TRBV5-6	NA	TRBJ2-1	17	NA	CASSLGTGAAGGSEQFF	TGTGCCAGCAGCTTGGGAACAGGGGCCGCCGGGGGAAGTGAGCAGTTCTTC
TRBV7-9	NA	TRBJ1-1	15	TRBD1	CASSLGQGERTEAFF	TGTGCCAGCAGCTTAGGACAGGGTGAGCGCACTGAAGCTTTCTTT
TRBV6-1	NA	TRBJ2-5	13	NA	CASIPGEWETQYF	TGTGCCAGCATTCCAGGGGAATGGGAGACCCAGTACTTC
TRBV18	NA	TRBJ2-1	16	NA	CASSPEASATYNEQFF	TGTGCCAGCTCACCGGAGGCGTCCGCTACATACAATGAGCAGTTCTTC
TRBV12-2	NA	TRBJ1-5	19	NA	CASRSLMTGGVSSNQPQHF	TGTGCAAGTCGCTCACTCATGACAGGGGGCGTTTCTAGCAATCAGCCCCAGCATTTT
TRBV5-5	few	TRBJ1-5	13	NA	CASSTTVNQPQHF	TGTGCCAGCAGCACAACAGTGAATCAGCCCCAGCATTTT
TRBV5-4	NA	TRBJ2-5	17	TRBD2	CASSPGTSGGQQETQYF	TGTGCCAGCAGCCCCGGGACTAGCGGGGGACAACAAGAGACCCAGTACTTC
TRBV5-1	NA	TRBJ2-2	17	TRBD1	CASSSFQGAGGTGELFF	TGCGCCAGCAGCTCCTTCCAGGGGGCCGGGGGCACCGGGGAGCTGTTTTTT
TRBV9	NA	TRBJ1-1	15	TRBD1	CASSVTGGTSTEAFF	TGTGCCAGCAGCGTGACAGGGGGCACATCTACTGAAGCTTTCTTT
TRBV7-9	NA	TRBJ2-6	17	TRBD1	CASSPGQTYSGANVLTF	TGTGCCAGCAGCCCGGGACAGACGTACTCTGGGGCCAACGTCCTGACTTTC
TRBV5-1	few	TRBJ1-4	14	NA	CASSITGTSEKLFF	TGCGCCAGCAGCATCACAGGGACCAGTGAAAAACTGTTTTTT
TRBV19	NA	TRBJ2-1	15	NA	CASSMGALKANEQFF	TGTGCCAGTAGTATGGGGGCACTCAAAGCCAATGAGCAGTTCTTC
TRBV27	few	TRBJ2-3	15	NA	CASSLRQPYTDTQYF	TGTGCCAGCAGTTTAAGACAACCGTACACAGATACGCAGTATTTT
TRBV25-1	NA	TRBJ1-1	14	NA	CASRHRNPPTEAFF	TGTGCCAGCCGCCACAGAAATCCCCCCACTGAAGCTTTCTTT
TRBV30	few	TRBJ1-2	14	NA	CAWSPPGLHYGYTF	TGTGCCTGGAGTCCACCGGGACTCCACTATGGCTACACCTTC
TRBV18	NA	TRBJ1-1	14	NA	CASSPVETASEAFF	TGTGCCAGCTCACCAGTGGAGACAGCATCAGAAGCTTTCTTT
TRBV5-1	NA	TRBJ2-6	17	NA	CASSLGQGSSGANVLTF	TGCGCCAGCAGCTTGGGGCAGGGATCATCTGGGGCCAACGTCCTGACTTTC
TRBV30	NA	TRBJ1-1	15	NA	CAWRATHRANTEAFF	TGTGCCTGGAGGGCTACGCACAGGGCGAACACTGAAGCTTTCTTT
TRBV5-5	few	TRBJ1-6	13	NA	CASRQEYNSPLHF	TGTGCCAGCCGACAGGAATATAATTCACCCCTCCACTTT
TRBV18	NA	TRBJ1-6	18	NA	CASSPSQGSNLRNSPLHF	TGTGCCAGCTCACCATCTCAGGGGAGCAACTTAAGGAATTCACCCCTCCACTTT
TRBV5-1	NA	TRBJ1-1	13	NA	CASSLQRNTEAFF	TGCGCCAGCAGCTTACAACGGAACACTGAAGCTTTCTTT
TRBV18	few	TRBJ1-2	14	TRBD1	CASAGTGTNYGYTF	TGTGCCAGCGCCGGGACAGGCACTAACTATGGCTACACCTTC
TRBV5-1	few	TRBJ1-1	13	TRBD1	CASSGGQGTEAFF	TGCGCCAGCAGCGGGGGACAGGGAACTGAAGCTTTCTTT
TRBV6-6	NA	TRBJ2-3	15	TRBD1	CASQRDRVRTDTQYF	TGTGCCAGCCAACGGGACAGGGTTAGGACAGATACGCAGTATTTT
TRBV5-4	NA	TRBJ2-7	15	TRBD1	CASSTGQGASYEQYF	TGTGCCAGCAGCACGGGACAGGGGGCCTCCTACGAGCAGTACTTC
TRBV6-1	NA	TRBJ1-5	13	TRBD1	CASRTGLNQPQHF	TGTGCCAGCCGGACAGGCCTTAATCAGCCCCAGCATTTT
TRBV5-1	NA	TRBJ2-3	17	NA	CASSLDDRTFGTDTQYF	TGCGCCAGCAGCTTGGACGACAGAACATTCGGCACAGATACGCAGTATTTT
TRBV29-1	NA	TRBJ2-3	13	TRBD2	CSVASGGPDTQYF	TGCAGCGTTGCGAGCGGGGGCCCAGATACGCAGTATTTT
TRBV14	NA	TRBJ1-1	14	NA	CASSLPGGGTEAFF	TGTGCCAGCAGCCTGCCCGGCGGAGGGACTGAAGCTTTCTTT
TRBV11-3	NA	TRBJ2-2	16	TRBD2	CASSLRLAGDTGELFF	TGTGCCAGCAGCTTAAGACTAGCGGGGGACACCGGGGAGCTGTTTTTT
TRBV7-3	NA	TRBJ1-1	14	NA	CASSRRGARTEAFF	TGTGCCAGCAGTAGACGGGGGGCGCGGACTGAAGCTTTCTTT
TRBV4-1	NA	TRBJ2-7	12	TRBD1	CASSRDSYEQYF	TGCGCCAGCAGCAGGGACAGCTACGAGCAGTACTTC
TRBV6-1	NA	TRBJ2-7	14	NA	CASSEAIQGLLQYF	TGTGCCAGCAGTGAAGCGATACAGGGATTATTGCAGTACTTC
TRBV18	NA	TRBJ2-3	15	TRBD2	CASSPGLAGSDTQYF	TGTGCCAGCTCTCCTGGACTAGCAGGTTCAGATACGCAGTATTTT
TRBV2	few	TRBJ2-5	13	NA	CASWGWDSETQYF	TGTGCCAGCTGGGGCTGGGACTCAGAGACCCAGTACTTC
TRBV29-1	NA	TRBJ2-7	16	TRBD1	CSVEAQGQGRMDEQYF	TGCAGCGTTGAGGCGCAGGGACAGGGGAGGATGGACGAGCAGTACTTC
TRBV27	NA	TRBJ1-2	14	TRBD1	CASSLAQGAGGYTF	TGTGCCAGCAGTTTGGCCCAGGGGGCAGGTGGCTACACCTTC
TRBV6-4	NA	TRBJ2-3	14	TRBD1	CASSPDRGADTQYF	TGTGCCAGCAGTCCAGACAGGGGTGCAGATACGCAGTATTTT
TRBV29-1	few	TRBJ1-2	15	NA	CSVSGPGVGSYGYTF	TGCAGCGTTTCGGGCCCAGGGGTCGGATCGTATGGCTACACCTTC
TRBV2	NA	TRBJ1-5	14	TRBD1	CASSGEDRAQPQHF	TGTGCCAGCAGTGGTGAGGACAGGGCCCAGCCCCAGCATTTT
TRBV10-2	NA	TRBJ2-7	16	TRBD1	CASSITWTGPSYEQYF	TGCGCCAGCAGTATAACCTGGACAGGGCCCTCCTACGAGCAGTACTTC
TRBV7-9	NA	TRBJ2-5	12	TRBD1	CSSGQGLATQYF	TGTTCCAGCGGACAGGGTCTGGCGACCCAGTACTTC
TRBV6-4	NA	TRBJ2-2	16	TRBD1	CASSDSGQRNTGELFF	TGTGCCAGCAGTGACTCGGGACAGAGAAACACCGGGGAGCTGTTTTTT